The 20 T cell receptor beta chains given below trace back to one sample, sequenced in a study of blood T cell repertoires in COVID-19. Profiling relied on immunoSEQ multiplex PCR, and the TCRdb table lists in-frame clones only, not all of them. Among some 83,000 clones listed, about 87% were seen once. Sequencing used peripheral blood. The source is a man aged 55 to 70 with acute or convalescent COVID-19.

The CDR3 region has the DNA TGCGCCAGCAGCTTGGCCTGGGACAGGCTTGAAAAACTGTTTTTT. Translating gives CASSLAWDRLEKLFF. V is TRBV5-1 and J is TRBJ1-4; TRBD1 matches 8 bases. Germline V gives CDR1 SGHRS, CDR2 YFSETQ. V dropped 0 bases and J dropped 7; count of bases not matched to a gene: 5. CDR3 length: 15 amino acids. Based on the CDR3 plus reference TRBV5-1 and TRBJ1-4, the full variable domain is KAGVTQTPRYLIKTRGQQVTLSCSPISGHRSVSWYQQTPGQGLQFLFEYFSETQRNKGNFPGRFSGRQFSNSRSEMNVSTLELGDSALYLCASSLAWDRLEKLFFGSGTQLSVL.

The chain employs TRBV19 and TRBJ2-1; tentative D call: TRBD2 (6 bases). This CDR3 is built from 14 residues. Germline V CDR1 and CDR2: LNHDA, SQIVND (reference sequence). The V gene lost 6 bases and the J gene lost 5 bases, with 14 bases spanning the gap. The CDR3 DNA follows: TGTGCCAGTAGAGTCCCTAGCGTCCACAATGAGCAGTTCTTC. It translates to CASRVPSVHNEQFF.

The chain has TRBV20-1 and TRBJ2-3; 14 nucleotides align to TRBD2. This CDR3 region has 17 residues. Losses at the gene ends were 3 bases for V and 1 base for J; bases not matched to a gene: 6. Germline CDR1 reads DFQATT; CDR2 reads SNEGSKA (reference sequence). The CDR3 region is CSASRLAGGSGTDTQYF. DNA of the CDR3: TGCAGTGCTAGTAGACTAGCGGGAGGGTCGGGCACAGATACGCAGTATTTT.

V and J are TRBV24-1 and TRBJ2-5; 8 bases match TRBD2. This CDR3 spans 14 amino acids. Per the germline V gene, CDR1 is KGHDR and CDR2 is SFDVKD. J gave up 5 bases and V 3 bases, and 4 bases lay outside the gene matches. This CDR3 is CATSDPTSGETQYF. CDR3 bases: TGTGCCACCAGTGATCCAACTAGCGGTGAGACCCAGTACTTC.

The V gene is TRBV28, the J gene TRBJ2-7; 8 bases agree with TRBD2. This CDR3 contains 13 residues. Germline CDR1 reads MDHEN; CDR2 reads SYDVKM. V lost 5 bases, J lost 2 bases, and 2 bases stayed unmatched. CDR3 residues: CASSGGLAYEQYF. For the CDR3, the DNA is TGTGCCAGCAGTGGGGGACTAGCCTACGAGCAGTACTTC.

The J gene is TRBJ1-1, the V gene TRBV5-1; possibly TRBD1 for D (6 bases). This CDR3 region has 19 residues. The germline gives CDR1 SGHRS, CDR2 YFSETQ. Trimming took off 4 bases at V and 0 bases at J, with 25 bases between the two ends. CDR3 amino acids: CASSKTRQVPNDMNTEAFF. The CDR3 region has the DNA TGCGCCAGCAGCAAAACCCGACAGGTCCCAAATGATATGAACACTGAAGCTTTCTTT.

J is TRBJ1-2 and V is TRBV10-3; 8 bases align to TRBD1. The CDR3 has 14 residues. Germline assignment: CDR1 ENHRY and CDR2 SYGVKD. V lost 6 bases to trimming and J lost 4 bases; unmatched junction nucleotides: 7. CDR3 residues: CAIRRDRSAYGYTF. In DNA form, the CDR3 reads TGTGCCATCAGGCGGGACAGGTCGGCCTATGGCTACACCTTC.

The chain joins TRBV5-4 to TRBJ2-4; TRBD1 is a possible D gene (6 bases). The V and J ends lost 3 bases and 1 base respectively, with 14 bases between them. The germline V gene encodes CDR1 SGHNT and CDR2 YYREEE (reference sequence). The CDR3 sequence is 16 residues long. CDR3 amino acids: CASSSDPTGAKNIQYF. For the CDR3, the DNA is TGTGCCAGCAGCTCGGACCCTACAGGGGCCAAAAACATTCAGTACTTC.

The chain carries TRBV24-1 and TRBJ2-3; D is undetermined. The germline gives CDR1 KGHDR, CDR2 SFDVKD. The ends were cut back, 1 base at V and 3 bases at J, with 4 bases in the middle. The CDR3 consists of 13 residues. CDR3 loop: CATSDFPTDTQYF. Here the CDR3 DNA reads TGTGCCACCAGTGATTTTCCGACAGATACGCAGTATTTT.

J is TRBJ1-1 and V is TRBV9, with TRBD1 as a possible D gene (6 bases). Germline values: CDR1 SGDLS, CDR2 YYNGEE. The CDR3 is made up of 14 amino acids. V shed 0 bases and J shed 4 bases, with 10 bases lying between them. The DNA for the CDR3 is TGTGCCAGCAGCGTAGACCAGGGGCGCACTGAAGCTTTCTTT. Protein product: CASSVDQGRTEAFF.

The chain joins TRBV5-4 to TRBJ2-1, with TRBD2 identical over 7 bases. Germline V gene sequence: CDR1 SGHNT, CDR2 YYREEE (reference sequence). Trimming took 2 bases from V and 8 from J; bases not matched to a gene: 13. The CDR3 length is 16 residues. The CDR3 nucleotides read TGTGCCAGCAGCTTTCCGACAAGCGGGGATTCCTATGAGCAGTTCTTC. Translation gives CASSFPTSGDSYEQFF.

The chain combines TRBV2 with TRBJ1-2; the match to TRBD1 covers 7 bases. J gave up 7 bases and V 4 bases, and 6 bases lay outside the gene matches. The CDR3 is made up of 13 amino acids. CDR1 is SNHLY, CDR2 FYNNEI, per germline. The CDR3 DNA sequence: TGTGCCAGCAGTGCTGACAGGGACTCTGGCTACACCTTC. Its translation is CASSADRDSGYTF.

The V call is TRBV7-9, the J call TRBJ1-2; a weak D match, TRBD1 (6 bases). The V gene lost 1 base and the J gene lost 8 bases, with 17 bases spanning the gap. The germline gives CDR1 SEHNR, CDR2 FQNEAQ (reference sequence). This CDR3 has 15 amino acids. CDR3 bases: TGTGCCAGCAGCTTAGTCGGACGGGGGGCCCTCGGCTACACCTTC. As protein: CASSLVGRGALGYTF.

This chain links TRBV6-5 with TRBJ1-5; D is perhaps TRBD1 (5 bases). Germline V lookup: CDR1 MNHEY, CDR2 SVGAGI. V was cut by 3 bases and J by 2 bases, with 11 bases left in between. CDR3 size: 15 residues. The CDR3 region is CASSYYTGGNQPQHF. In DNA, the CDR3 is TGTGCCAGCAGTTATTACACGGGGGGCAATCAGCCCCAGCATTTT.

The chain carries TRBV14 and TRBJ1-4; D perhaps matches TRBD1 (5 bases). Germline CDR1 SGHDN, CDR2 FVKESK. The CDR3 contains 15 residues. Trimming removed 0 bases at V and 4 bases at J, with 9 bases between. Written as DNA, the CDR3 is TGTGCCAGCAGCCAAGATTCGGGACTTAATGAAAAACTGTTTTTT. It codes for CASSQDSGLNEKLFF. The complete variable domain, with remaining parts taken from reference TRBV14 and TRBJ1-4, reads EAGVTQFPSHSVIEKGQTVTLRCDPISGHDNLYWYRRVMGKEIKFLLHFVKESKQDESGMPNNRFLAERTGGTYSTLKVQPAELEDSGVYFCASSQDSGLNEKLFFGSGTQLSVL.

The chain recombines TRBV19 with TRBJ2-7; 9 bases match TRBD1. Germline CDR1 reads LNHDA; CDR2 reads SQIVND (reference sequence). There are 13 residues in the CDR3. Trimming removed 5 bases from V and 4 bases from J; junction bases left unmatched: 3. The CDR3 loop is CASSATGGYEQYF. The CDR3 region has the DNA TGTGCCAGTAGTGCGACAGGGGGATACGAGCAGTACTTC.

The V and J genes are TRBV7-3 and TRBJ2-5; TRBD1 matches at 7 bases. V gave up 6 bases and J gave up 0 bases; unmatched junction bases: 4. Per the germline V gene, CDR1 is SGHTA and CDR2 is FQGTGA. The CDR3 is 14 amino acids. This CDR3 reads CASSPTGDQETQYF. The CDR3 nucleotides read TGTGCCAGCAGTCCTACAGGGGACCAAGAGACCCAGTACTTC.

V and J are TRBV7-8 and TRBJ2-3; possibly TRBD1 for D (5 bases). The CDR3 totals 16 residues. Germline CDR1 and CDR2: SGHVS and FQNEAQ. The V gene lost 1 base and the J gene lost 0 bases, with 11 bases spanning the gap. CDR3 nucleotide sequence: TGTGCCAGCAGCTTAGTCACAGGCCAAAGCACAGATACGCAGTATTTT. Translation: CASSLVTGQSTDTQYF.

This clone was seen only a few times. This rearrangement joins TRBV30 to TRBJ1-1; a possible D gene is TRBD1 (5 bases). Germline assignment: CDR1 GTSNPN and CDR2 SVGIG (reference sequence). The CDR3 is 13 amino acids. Trimming cost V 4 bases and J 5 bases, with 14 bases left between them. The CDR3 region is CAWTRGGLTEAFF. The CDR3 region has the DNA TGTGCCTGGACTAGGGGAGGTTTGACTGAAGCTTTCTTT. The complete variable domain, with remaining parts taken from reference TRBV30 and TRBJ1-1, reads SQTIHQWPATLVQPVGSPLSLECTVEGTSNPNLYWYRQAAGRGLQLLFYSVGIGQISSEVPQNLSASRPQDRQFILSSKKLLLSDSGFYLCAWTRGGLTEAFFGQGTRLTVV.

The CDR3 loop is CSAGPGQPRQETQYF. The CDR3 region has the DNA TGCAGCGCCGGACCGGGACAGCCCAGGCAAGAGACCCAGTACTTC. V usage is TRBV29-1 and J usage is TRBJ2-5, with 7 bases lining up with TRBD1. The junction had 13 bases not matched to a gene; V was cut back by 7 bases and J by 2 bases. CDR1 is SQVTM, CDR2 ANQGSEA, per germline. The length of the CDR3 is 15 residues.